This TCR beta chain was obtained from a study of blood T cell repertoires in COVID-19. For the study at large: Acute-phase and convalescent COVID-19 samples originated in the United States, Italy and Spain. T cells, B-cell-depleted T cells, or PBMCs supplied cDNA or gDNA.

This clone has more than one count but fewer than ten. Per the original methods: For nucleated cells, counts were estimated from reference gene primer amplification. TCRdb's table, derived via immunoSEQ multiplex PCR, lists solely in-frame clones and lacks some. That table supplies the V and J calls and clone size; D and trimming were determined from the DNA. Of 120,000 to 150,000 clones listed, more than 75% are singletons. Germline CDR1 is MNHEY and CDR2 is SVGAGI. The CDR3 spans 15 residues. V lost 10 bases and J 0 bases, leaving 17 bases between the germline ends. The chain uses TRBV6-5 and TRBJ2-3; unclear D gene. The source material was peripheral blood. The source of this sequence is a man aged 55 to 70 with acute or convalescent COVID-19. In DNA form, the CDR3 reads TGTGCCACCGAATTCCGGCCAGGAAGCACAGATACGCAGTATTTT. Protein: CATEFRPGSTDTQYF.